Presented here are 10 T cell receptor beta chains from one specimen sequenced in a study of control samples from healthy donors and cancer patients. The protocol was immunoSEQ multiplex PCR, while the TCRdb copy is restricted to in-frame clones and leaves out a portion. The sample gives 390,000 or so clones, more than 80% of which show up once; 6% to 7% is in the top ten. Sequenced: PBMCs. These TCRs come from a man aged 40-49 years with head and neck cancer.

The rearrangement joins TRBV5-1 to TRBJ1-1; weak D call: TRBD1 (5 bases). This CDR3 spans 15 amino acids. Germline CDR1 is SGHRS and CDR2 is YFSETQ. V was shortened by 0 bases and J by 2 bases, with 11 bases between the two germline ends. CDR3 nucleotides: TGCGCCAGCAGCTTGGCCGCAGGGATTAACACTGAAGCTTTCTTT. It yields the protein CASSLAAGINTEAFF.

This chain uses TRBV28 with TRBJ1-5; maybe TRBD1 (5 bases). The CDR3 is 16 residues long. The V and J ends lost 1 base and 1 base respectively, with 11 bases between them. Germline V gene sequence: CDR1 MDHEN, CDR2 SYDVKM. CDR3 in amino acids: CASSLSLRGSNQPQHF. CDR3 coding DNA: TGTGCCAGCAGTTTATCACTGCGGGGGAGCAATCAGCCCCAGCATTTT.

The rearrangement links TRBV2 to TRBJ1-3; D is unresolved. The CDR3 is made up of 15 amino acids. V was shortened by 4 bases and J by 0 bases, with 10 bases between the two germline ends. CDR1 and CDR2 from the germline V gene are SNHLY and FYNNEI. CDR3 DNA: TGTGCCAGCAGTGCCGCAGGAATCTCTGGAAACACCATATATTTT. Protein sequence: CASSAAGISGNTIYF.

V gene TRBV11-2 combines with J gene TRBJ1-4; weak D call: TRBD1 (6 bases). The germline V gene encodes CDR1 SGHAT and CDR2 FQNNGV. V was trimmed by 4 bases and J by 8 bases, leaving 20 bases between them. The CDR3 consists of 16 residues. The chain's CDR3 is CASSSLRGGRWEKLFF. In DNA form, the CDR3 reads TGTGCCAGCAGCTCCCTCCGCGGGGGGCGTTGGGAAAAACTGTTTTTT.

This clone was seen only once. This rearrangement joins TRBV5-1 to TRBJ1-2, with TRBD1 matching 10 bases. The CDR3 has 15 residues. The J segment lost 9 bases and the V segment lost 4 bases, leaving 12 bases of the junction unmatched. In germline, CDR1 is SGHRS, CDR2 YFSETQ. The CDR3 DNA reads as TGCGCCAGCAGCCCGCCCGGGACAGGGGACGGTCGCTACACCTTC. It is translated as CASSPPGTGDGRYTF.

V and J are TRBV10-3 and TRBJ1-2; no firm D call. V lost 0 bases and J 0 bases, leaving 5 bases between the germline ends. Germline-derived CDR1 and CDR2 are ENHRY and SYGVKD. CDR3 size: 14 residues. CDR3 region: CAISESGSNYGYTF. CDR3 DNA: TGTGCCATCAGTGAGTCAGGATCTAACTATGGCTACACCTTC.

V and J are TRBV14 and TRBJ2-7; D gene unclear. CDR1 is SGHDN, CDR2 FVKESK, per germline. V lost 4 bases to trimming and J lost 3 bases, with 10 bases between them. The CDR3 is made up of 13 amino acids. CDR3 nucleotides: TGTGCCAGCAGCCCGGTAGATAGCTACGAGCAGTACTTC. Its translation is CASSPVDSYEQYF.

The V gene is TRBV27, the J gene TRBJ2-7, with D hard to call. V was pared by 0 bases and J by 4 bases, with 16 bases between. CDR3 length equals 16 residues. Germline V gene data show CDR1 as MNHEY and CDR2 as SMNVEV (reference sequence). DNA of the CDR3: TGTGCCAGCAGTTTATCTGGGGTCACCCCCTCTTACGAGCAGTACTTC. Amino acid sequence: CASSLSGVTPSYEQYF.

The gene calls are TRBV5-1 and TRBJ1-2; no clear D. The CDR3 is made up of 16 amino acids. V gave up 1 base and J gave up 8 bases, with 21 bases separating them. From germline, CDR1 is SGHRS and CDR2 YFSETQ. CDR3 residues: CASSLNIGGIYAGYTF. The CDR3 bases are TGCGCCAGCAGCTTGAATATTGGCGGGATCTATGCGGGCTACACCTTC.

The chain uses TRBV9 and TRBJ1-4; D is unclear. The ends were cut back, 1 base at V and 0 bases at J, with 4 bases in the middle. The CDR3 is made up of 14 amino acids. Germline CDR1 is SGDLS and CDR2 is YYNGEE. The DNA of the CDR3 is TGTGCCAGCAGCGTATACCCAACTAATGAAAAACTGTTTTTT. Its translation is CASSVYPTNEKLFF.